The 23 T cell receptor beta chains below all came from one sample that was sequenced in a study of CD8+ T cells in alopecia areata. Following extraction, RNA underwent reverse transcription to cDNA, which served as the sequencing template. The table came from immunoSEQ multiplex PCR; TCRdb's copy has only in-frame clones and leaves some out. The sample shows roughly 250,000 clones, 65% to 70% of them seen only once. Here the sequenced sample was CD4+ T cells sorted from blood, taken at week 0. All receptors derive from a human donor with alopecia areata.

The chain has TRBV4-1 and TRBJ2-7; the D gene is possibly TRBD1 (5 bases). The CDR3 is made up of 13 amino acids. Trimming took off 4 bases at V and 8 bases at J, with 15 bases between the two ends. CDR1 MGHRA and CDR2 YSYEKL come from the germline V gene. Written as DNA, the CDR3 is TGCGCCAGCAGCCCCAGAAGGCAGGGCCAGCAGTACTTC. It codes for CASSPRRQGQQYF.

This clone was observed a few times. V is TRBV12-2 and J is TRBJ1-6; whether TRBD1, the table's D call, matches the DNA was not checked. TRBV12-2 has pseudogene status. The CDR3 consists of 16 residues. This CDR3 is CASRLESGRGSSPLHF. The DNA for the CDR3 is TGTGCAAGTCGCTTAGAATCGGGCAGGGGCAGCTCACCCCTCCACTTT.

This chain connects TRBV4-2 to TRBJ2-3; 8 bases map to TRBD2. From germline, CDR1 is LGHNA and CDR2 YNFKEQ. The CDR3 runs to 17 residues. Germline trimming cut 2 bases from V and 3 bases from J; bases unmatched to any gene: 10. CDR3 in amino acids: CASSQTGLGLVTDTQYF. CDR3 DNA: TGTGCCAGCAGCCAAACGGGACTAGGATTGGTTACAGATACGCAGTATTTT.

V and J are TRBV4-2 and TRBJ2-3; D is ambiguous. In germline, CDR1 is LGHNA, CDR2 YNFKEQ. V was shortened by 4 bases and J by 4 bases, with 15 bases between the two germline ends. The CDR3 has 15 amino acids. CDR3 region: CASSPVEDRADTQYF. The CDR3, as DNA: TGTGCCAGCAGCCCCGTTGAAGACCGGGCAGATACGCAGTATTTT.

This chain connects TRBV30 to TRBJ2-1; D gene unclear. Per the germline V gene, CDR1 is GTSNPN and CDR2 is SVGIG (reference sequence). The CDR3 is made up of 13 amino acids. With 1 base removed from V and 7 bases from J, the gap between germline ends came to 11 bases. CDR3 sequence (DNA): TGTGCCTGGAGTGGAGTCGGTGGGAATGAGCAGTTCTTC. It is translated as CAWSGVGGNEQFF.

V is TRBV2 and J is TRBJ2-7; the match to TRBD2 covers 7 bases. Per the germline V gene, CDR1 is SNHLY and CDR2 is FYNNEI. The trim removed 1 base at V and 3 bases at J, leaving 6 bases unmatched. The CDR3 consists of 15 residues. DNA for the CDR3: TGTGCCAGCAGTGAAGAGGGAGGGCGGAGCTACGAGCAGTACTTC. Its protein is CASSEEGGRSYEQYF. The entire variable domain, with the rest obtained from reference TRBV2 and TRBJ2-7, is as follows: EPEVTQTPSHQVTQMGQEVILRCVPISNHLYFYWYRQILGQKVEFLVSFYNNEISEKSEIFDDQFSVERPDGSNFTLKIRSTKLEDSAMYFCASSEEGGRSYEQYFGPGTRLTVT.

The genes are TRBV7-9 and TRBJ2-7; D may match TRBD1 or TRBD2 (5 bases each). V was cut by 6 bases and J by 4 bases, with 13 bases left in between. Germline V gene sequence: CDR1 SEHNR, CDR2 FQNEAQ (reference sequence). The CDR3 runs 13 residues. The CDR3 region has the DNA TGTGCCAGCAGTAAAGAGGGGCTATACGAGCAGTACTTC. This codes for CASSKEGLYEQYF.

The chain links TRBV27 to TRBJ1-1; 7 bases map to TRBD1. V shed 0 bases, J shed 7 bases, and the junction held 11 bases outside the gene matches. This CDR3 comprises 16 residues. Germline CDR1 and CDR2: MNHEY and SMNVEV (reference sequence). CDR3: CASSLSGPRGPVEAFF. CDR3 DNA: TGTGCCAGCAGTTTATCCGGACCTAGGGGGCCGGTTGAAGCTTTCTTT.

This rearrangement joins TRBV7-9 to TRBJ2-3; TRBD2 matches 8 bases. The V gene's germline CDR1 is SEHNR and CDR2 FQNEAQ (reference sequence). This CDR3 region has 15 residues. Trimming cost V 3 bases and J 4 bases; bases outside gene matches: 6. The CDR3 sequence is CASSFKAGVPDTQYF. CDR3 DNA sequence: TGTGCCAGCAGCTTCAAAGCGGGGGTGCCAGATACGCAGTATTTT. Drawing the rest from reference TRBV7-9 and TRBJ2-3, the complete variable domain is DTGVSQNPRHKITKRGQNVTFRCDPISEHNRLYWYRQTLGQGPEFLTYFQNEAQLEKSRLLSDRFSAERPKGSFSTLEIQRTEQGDSAMYLCASSFKAGVPDTQYFGPGTRLTVL.

The chain couples TRBV5-4 to TRBJ2-1, with 8 bases that match TRBD1. J was trimmed by 2 bases and V by 6 bases; bases with no gene match: 7. Per the germline V gene, CDR1 is SGHNT and CDR2 is YYREEE (reference sequence). CDR3 length: 15 amino acids. CDR3: CASTDPDRAYNEQFF. As DNA, the CDR3 is TGTGCCAGCACCGACCCGGACAGGGCCTACAATGAGCAGTTCTTC.

The genes are TRBV6-1 and TRBJ1-3; D ambiguous. Trimming shortened V by 5 bases and J by 0 bases, and 8 bases separated the two germline ends. CDR1 and CDR2 from the germline V gene are MNHNS and SASEGT. This CDR3 is 14 amino acids long. Written as DNA, the CDR3 is TGTGCCAGCAGTAAGGACCACTCTGGAAACACCATATATTTT. This encodes CASSKDHSGNTIYF.

The genes are TRBV9 and TRBJ2-2; 12 bases agree with TRBD1. The CDR3 length is 16 residues. Germline values: CDR1 SGDLS, CDR2 YYNGEE. Trimming took 2 bases from V and 6 from J; bases not matched to a gene: 5. The CDR3 DNA reads as TGTGCCAGCAGCGTCGGGGGACAGGGGGCCTCCGGGGAGCTGTTTTTT. Translated: CASSVGGQGASGELFF.

In its sample, this clone was seen a few times. The gene calls are TRBV29-1 and TRBJ2-1, with 10 bases matching TRBD1. The CDR3 has 13 amino acids. The ends lost 5 bases at V and 7 bases at J; junction bases unmatched: 5. Germline CDR1 is SQVTM and CDR2 is ANQGSEA. This chain's CDR3 is CSVRQGAGNEQFF. The CDR3 DNA follows: TGCAGCGTTCGACAGGGGGCGGGAAATGAGCAGTTCTTC.

This clone has just one count. The genes are TRBV7-2 and TRBJ1-6; the D gene is possibly TRBD1 (6 bases). Trimming removed 5 bases from V and 6 bases from J, with 8 bases in between. The CDR3 is 13 residues long. The germline CDR1 and CDR2 sequences are SGHTA and FQGNSA. The CDR3, as DNA: TGTGCCAGCAGCCGACAGGTTAATTCACCCCTCCACTTT. Residues: CASSRQVNSPLHF.

The chain joins TRBV15 to TRBJ2-2; D gene uncertain. The CDR3 length is 15 residues. Germline V gives CDR1 LNHNV, CDR2 YYDKDF (reference sequence). Trimming shortened V by 5 bases and J by 4 bases, and 14 bases separated the two germline ends. Written as DNA, the CDR3 is TGTGCCACCAGCCCCTCATGGCCGATCACCGGGGAGCTGTTTTTT. Translation: CATSPSWPITGELFF.

The chain couples TRBV14 to TRBJ1-1; TRBD1 aligns across 8 bases. The CDR3 runs 16 residues. Germline loops: CDR1 SGHDN, CDR2 FVKESK. V gave up 2 bases and J gave up 1 base; unmatched junction bases: 6. The CDR3: CASSQPQGAGNTEAFF. CDR3 DNA: TGTGCCAGCAGCCAACCTCAGGGGGCTGGGAACACTGAAGCTTTCTTT.

This clone was observed a few times. The V call is TRBV9, the J call TRBJ2-3; D unresolved. Per germline, CDR1 SGDLS and CDR2 YYNGEE. Trimming took 2 bases from V and 1 from J, leaving 5 bases between them. The CDR3 length is 13 residues. Here the CDR3 DNA reads TGTGCCAGCAGCGTTATGGGCACAGATACGCAGTATTTT. It yields the protein CASSVMGTDTQYF.

This chain connects TRBV4-3 to TRBJ1-1; D is uncertain. V dropped 3 bases and J dropped 0 bases, with 8 bases sitting between them. The CDR3 totals 14 residues. The germline gives CDR1 LGHNA, CDR2 YSLEER. CDR3 sequence reads: CASSHLDLNTEAFF. The CDR3 DNA follows: TGCGCCAGCAGCCACCTTGACTTGAACACTGAAGCTTTCTTT.

The chain is built from TRBV10-3 and TRBJ2-2; D is ambiguous. The germline V gene has CDR1 ENHRY and CDR2 SYGVKD. The CDR3 is 11 amino acids. V shed 4 bases and J shed 8 bases, with 5 bases lying between them. The CDR3 loop is CAISGQGELFF. The CDR3 coding sequence is TGTGCCATCAGTGGGCAGGGGGAGCTGTTTTTT.

V gene TRBV29-1 combines with J gene TRBJ1-1; 8 bases are a match to TRBD1. This CDR3 is 12 amino acids long. Germline assignment: CDR1 SQVTM and CDR2 ANQGSEA. Trimming removed 6 bases from V and 10 bases from J; junction bases left unmatched: 10. The CDR3 DNA reads as TGCAGCGTGCTTTCGGACAGGGATGGAGCTTTCTTT. It encodes CSVLSDRDGAFF.

This clone was recorded only once. The CDR3 reads CASSTKGGTTYEQYF. In DNA, the CDR3 is TGTGCCAGTAGTACAAAAGGTGGGACCACCTACGAGCAGTACTTC. The chain employs TRBV19 and TRBJ2-7, with D perhaps TRBD1 or TRBD2 (5 bases each). CDR1 and CDR2 from the germline V gene are LNHDA and SQIVND (reference sequence). V gave up 4 bases and J gave up 2 bases, with 15 bases separating them. The length of the CDR3 is 15 residues.

This chain links TRBV5-6 with TRBJ2-7; D might be TRBD2 (6 bases). This CDR3 region has 14 residues. With 4 bases removed from V and 4 bases from J, the gap between germline ends came to 15 bases. From germline, CDR1 is SGHDT and CDR2 YYEEEE. CDR3: CASSPPGLHYEQYF. The CDR3 DNA reads as TGTGCCAGCAGCCCTCCGGGACTTCATTACGAGCAGTACTTC. Using reference TRBV5-6 and TRBJ2-7 for the parts outside the CDR3, the full variable domain is DAGVTQSPTHLIKTRGQQVTLRCSPKSGHDTVSWYQQALGQGPQFIFQYYEEEERQRGNFPDRFSGHQFPNYSSELNVNALLLGDSALYLCASSPPGLHYEQYFGPGTRLTVT.

CDR3 sequence: CASSSGQDQETQYF. The CDR3 DNA reads TGTGCCAGCTCATCCGGACAGGATCAAGAGACCCAGTACTTC. The chain employs TRBV18 and TRBJ2-5, with 7 nucleotides matching TRBD1. Germline loops: CDR1 KGHSH, CDR2 LQKENI. Losses at the gene ends were 5 bases for V and 2 bases for J; bases not matched to a gene: 5. CDR3 length: 14 amino acids.